What follows are 6 T cell receptor beta chains derived from one specimen sequenced in a study of T-cell memory formation after mild COVID-19. One entry per CDR3 protein, called by TCRdb with MiXCR from the 5' RACE reads. The sample lists under 450,000 distinct CDR3 sequences; more than 20% were seen once. The specimen was PBMCs or a T cell subset sorted from them (not recorded which). The receptors were gathered from an adult woman who had mild COVID-19 (a few samples of this study predate the infection). Cell type and time point are not known.

The gene calls are TRBV12-3 or TRBV12-4 and TRBJ1-2, with a weak D call TRBD1 (5 bases). The CDR3 spans 14 residues. Trimming shortened V by 2 bases and J by 6 bases, and 13 bases separated the two germline ends. In DNA form, the CDR3 reads TGTGCCAGCAGTTTAATCCCAGGGTATGATGGCTACACCTTC. It translates to CASSLIPGYDGYTF.

This chain joins TRBV11-3 and TRBJ2-3; D remains unclear. The CDR3 runs 13 residues. V gave up 5 bases and J gave up 5 bases, with 11 bases separating them. Germline lookup yields CDR1 SGHNT and CDR2 YENEEA. The CDR3 coding sequence is TGTGCCAGCAGCGAAAACAAGCTAGATACGCAGTATTTT. As protein: CASSENKLDTQYF. The full variable domain, rest sourced from reference TRBV11-3 and TRBJ2-3, is EAGVVQSPRYKIIEKKQPVAFWCNPISGHNTLYWYLQNLGQGPELLIRYENEEAVDDSQLPKDRFSAERLKGVDSTLKIQPAELGDSAVYLCASSENKLDTQYFGPGTRLTVL.

V is TRBV11-2 and J is TRBJ1-4, with unresolved D. Germline CDR1 SGHAT, CDR2 FQNNGV. This CDR3 comprises 15 residues. Trimming removed 6 bases at V and 5 bases at J, with 16 bases between. The CDR3 DNA is TGTGCCAGCAGAACTAGACCGATGGAAAATGAAAAACTGTTTTTT. Its protein product is CASRTRPMENEKLFF.

This clonotype was picked up many times. The chain uses TRBV7-9 and TRBJ2-7; possibly TRBD1 for D (6 bases). Germline V gene lookup returns CDR1 SEHNR and CDR2 FQNEAQ (reference sequence). V lost 7 bases, J lost 1 base, and 20 bases lay in between. CDR3 length: 16 residues. The CDR3 DNA sequence: TGTGCCAGCACCCCCGCAGGGGTAGACGGTTCCTACGAGCAGTACTTC. Its translation is CASTPAGVDGSYEQYF.

This clonotype was recorded once. This chain joins TRBV30 and TRBJ2-3; 9 bases map to TRBD2. This CDR3 is 13 amino acids long. Trimming took 3 bases from V and 6 from J; bases not matched to a gene: 4. Germline V lookup: CDR1 GTSNPN, CDR2 SVGIG (reference sequence). CDR3 coding DNA: TGTGCCTGGAGCCTAGCGGGATTTGATACGCAGTATTTT. It codes for CAWSLAGFDTQYF. Drawing the rest from reference TRBV30 and TRBJ2-3, the complete variable domain is SQTIHQWPATLVQPVGSPLSLECTVEGTSNPNLYWYRQAAGRGLQLLFYSVGIGQISSEVPQNLSASRPQDRQFILSSKKLLLSDSGFYLCAWSLAGFDTQYFGPGTRLTVL.

This clonotype was observed a few times. The rearrangement links TRBV7-2 to TRBJ2-7, with 7 bases fitting TRBD1. Unmatched junction bases numbered 2, after V lost 0 bases and J lost 3 bases. CDR1 is SGHTA, CDR2 FQGNSA, per germline. This CDR3 spans 14 amino acids. Here the CDR3 DNA reads TGTGCCAGCAGCTTAGCGGGACAGAACTACGAGCAGTACTTC. Its translation is CASSLAGQNYEQYF.